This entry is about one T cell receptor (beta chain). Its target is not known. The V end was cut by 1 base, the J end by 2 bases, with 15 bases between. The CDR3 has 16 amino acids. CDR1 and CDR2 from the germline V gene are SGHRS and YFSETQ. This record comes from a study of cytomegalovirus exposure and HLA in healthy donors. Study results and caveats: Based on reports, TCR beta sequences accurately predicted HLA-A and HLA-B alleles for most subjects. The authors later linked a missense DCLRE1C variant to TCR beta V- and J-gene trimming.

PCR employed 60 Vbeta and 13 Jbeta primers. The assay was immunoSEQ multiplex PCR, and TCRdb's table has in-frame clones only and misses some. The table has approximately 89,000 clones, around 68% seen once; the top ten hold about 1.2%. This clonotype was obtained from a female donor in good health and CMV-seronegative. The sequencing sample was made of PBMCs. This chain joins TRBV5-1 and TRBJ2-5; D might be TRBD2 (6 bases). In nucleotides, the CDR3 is TGCGCCAGCAGCTTGCGGGGGAACACTATGCAAGAGACCCAGTACTTC. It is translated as CASSLRGNTMQETQYF.